The 28 T cell receptor beta chains reported below all come from one sample, sequenced in a study of OX40 agonist ivuxolimab in advanced cancers. Sequencing was performed with immunoSEQ multiplex PCR; in TCRdb, only in-frame clones are kept and a portion is missing. The sample holds roughly 15,000 clones, about four fifths seen once. The specimen was CD4+ or CD8+ T cells sorted from blood, collected in a trial of the OX40 agonist ivuxolimab. All receptors come from an adult with an advanced solid tumor such as melanoma, head and neck, liver or kidney cancer.

This clone was counted a few times. This sequence joins TRBV28 and TRBJ2-3; D remains ambiguous. Per the germline V gene, CDR1 is MDHEN and CDR2 is SYDVKM. The ends were cut back, 4 bases at V and 2 bases at J, with 4 bases in the middle. The CDR3 is 12 residues long. This chain's CDR3 is CASSSPTDTQYF. In DNA, the CDR3 is TGTGCCAGCAGTTCCCCCACAGATACGCAGTATTTT.

This clone was found once. The V call is TRBV2, the J call TRBJ2-7; D not certain. The CDR3 is 13 amino acids. The germline V gene has CDR1 SNHLY and CDR2 FYNNEI. Trimming stripped 2 bases from V and 3 bases from J, with 8 bases between. CDR3 loop: CASSEFLFYEQYF. CDR3 in DNA: TGTGCCAGCAGTGAATTCCTATTCTACGAGCAGTACTTC. The full variable domain, in which reference TRBV2 and TRBJ2-7 provide the parts outside the CDR3, is EPEVTQTPSHQVTQMGQEVILRCVPISNHLYFYWYRQILGQKVEFLVSFYNNEISEKSEIFDDQFSVERPDGSNFTLKIRSTKLEDSAMYFCASSEFLFYEQYFGPGTRLTVT.

V usage is TRBV28 and J usage is TRBJ2-7, with D unresolved. Per the germline V gene, CDR1 is MDHEN and CDR2 is SYDVKM. The V end was cut by 3 bases, the J end by 3 bases, with 12 bases between. The CDR3 runs to 14 residues. The CDR3 coding sequence is TGTGCCAGCAGTTTGTTCAGGTCCCGCTACGAGCAGTACTTC. The encoded protein is CASSLFRSRYEQYF.

This clone has just a few counts. The chain is built from TRBV7-8 and TRBJ1-2; D gene uncertain. V was shortened by 5 bases and J by 3 bases, with 10 bases between the two germline ends. Germline loops: CDR1 SGHVS, CDR2 FQNEAQ. The CDR3 contains 13 residues. The CDR3 sequence is CASSPGFDYGYTF. The CDR3, as DNA: TGTGCCAGCAGCCCAGGTTTTGACTATGGCTACACCTTC. Combining the CDR3 with reference TRBV7-8 and TRBJ1-2 gives the whole variable domain GAGVSQSPRYKVAKRGQDVALRCDPISGHVSLFWYQQALGQGPEFLTYFQNEAQLDKSGLPSDRFFAERPEGSVSTLKIQRTQQEDSAVYLCASSPGFDYGYTFGSGTRLTVV.

V and J are TRBV11-3 and TRBJ2-1; D is possibly TRBD2 (6 bases). CDR3 length equals 16 residues. V was shortened by 4 bases and J by 5 bases, with 18 bases between the two germline ends. Germline values: CDR1 SGHNT, CDR2 YENEEA. CDR3: CASSSAGGALNNEQFF. As DNA, the CDR3 is TGTGCCAGCAGCTCGGCTGGCGGGGCGCTAAACAATGAGCAGTTCTTC.

The chain recombines TRBV4-3 with TRBJ1-1; D ambiguous. CDR1 LGHNA and CDR2 YSLEER come from the germline V gene. The V end was cut by 0 bases, the J end by 3 bases, with 11 bases between. The CDR3 is made up of 15 amino acids. In DNA, the CDR3 is TGCGCCAGCAGCCAAGATCAAGGGTGGGACACTGAAGCTTTCTTT. Translating it yields CASSQDQGWDTEAFF.

This chain uses TRBV9 with TRBJ2-1, with D perhaps TRBD1 (6 bases). The CDR3 consists of 13 residues. The V end was cut by 5 bases, the J end by 7 bases, with 13 bases between. Germline CDR1 is SGDLS and CDR2 is YYNGEE. The CDR3 region is CASRQGFGNEQFF. Written as DNA, the CDR3 is TGTGCCAGCAGGCAGGGGTTTGGGAATGAGCAGTTCTTC.

This clone was seen just once. This chain uses TRBV4-1 with TRBJ1-2; no reliable D call. Germline lookup yields CDR1 MGHRA and CDR2 YSYEKL. With 1 base removed from V and 5 bases from J, the gap between germline ends came to 2 bases. The CDR3 has 11 amino acids. The CDR3 DNA reads as TGCGCCAGCAGCCAAGGGTATGGCTACACCTTC. It is translated as CASSQGYGYTF.

The chain uses TRBV11-2 and TRBJ1-1; D is undetermined. The CDR3 contains 12 residues. Germline V CDR1 and CDR2: SGHAT, FQNNGV. V lost 5 bases, J lost 4 bases, and 8 bases lay in between. CDR3 protein: CASSPVGTEAFF. In DNA form, the CDR3 reads TGTGCCAGCAGCCCCGTGGGCACTGAAGCTTTCTTT.

The chain uses TRBV5-5 and TRBJ1-1, with TRBD1 matching 8 bases. There are 15 residues in the CDR3. Trimming cost V 4 bases and J 3 bases; bases outside gene matches: 8. CDR1 SGHKS and CDR2 YYEKEE come from the germline V gene (reference sequence). Here the CDR3 DNA reads TGTGCCAGCAGCGAAAACAGGGGGGATTACACTGAAGCTTTCTTT. Translation: CASSENRGDYTEAFF.

This chain connects TRBV4-3 to TRBJ2-1; weak D call: TRBD2 (6 bases). Looked up from germline, CDR1 is LGHNA and CDR2 is YSLEER. This CDR3 has 18 residues. V was pared by 0 bases and J by 3 bases, with 18 bases between. This CDR3 reads CASSQDPFVEGDYNEQFF. The CDR3 coding sequence is TGCGCCAGCAGCCAAGATCCGTTCGTGGAGGGCGACTACAATGAGCAGTTCTTC.

The V and J genes are TRBV29-1 and TRBJ1-2; a weak D match, TRBD1 (5 bases). The CDR3 has 13 amino acids. The germline V gene encodes CDR1 SQVTM and CDR2 ANQGSEA. The germline V and J ends were trimmed by 0 bases and 8 bases, with 13 bases remaining between them. The CDR3 sequence is CSVEDPGSGGYTF. Written as DNA, the CDR3 is TGCAGCGTTGAAGATCCAGGGAGTGGCGGCTACACCTTC.

The chain carries TRBV19 and TRBJ1-2; maybe TRBD1 (6 bases). This CDR3 is 14 amino acids long. Germline V CDR1 and CDR2: LNHDA, SQIVND (reference sequence). Between the trimmed V and J ends, which lost 6 bases and 3 bases, there was a span of 14 bases. The CDR3 nucleotides read TGTGCCAGTAGGATGACAGGATCCTACTATGGCTACACCTTC. Translation gives CASRMTGSYYGYTF.

The chain has TRBV11-3 and TRBJ2-7; D is perhaps TRBD1 or TRBD2 (5 bases each). V was shortened by 1 base and J by 5 bases, with 9 bases between the two germline ends. Germline V gene sequence: CDR1 SGHNT, CDR2 YENEEA. This CDR3 contains 13 residues. CDR3 region: CASSLGGENEQYF. DNA of the CDR3: TGTGCCAGCAGCTTAGGAGGGGAGAACGAGCAGTACTTC.

This clone was detected once. This rearrangement joins TRBV9 to TRBJ2-5; the D gene could be TRBD1 or TRBD2 (5 bases each). Germline CDR1 is SGDLS and CDR2 is YYNGEE. The CDR3 has 14 amino acids. V was shortened by 0 bases and J by 5 bases, with 11 bases between the two germline ends. The CDR3 nucleotides are TGTGCCAGCAGCGTAGTGTCCGGGGCGGAGACCCAGTACTTC. Encoded protein: CASSVVSGAETQYF.

This clone was picked up a small number of times. The V and J genes are TRBV6-4 and TRBJ2-2; 13 bases map to TRBD2. Trimming removed 6 bases from V and 4 bases from J; junction bases left unmatched: 2. The CDR3 sequence is 15 residues long. The germline CDR1 and CDR2 sequences are MRHNA and SNTAGT. CDR3 DNA sequence: TGTGCCAGCAGACTAGCGGGAGGGAGCACCGGGGAGCTGTTTTTT. Its translation: CASRLAGGSTGELFF.

The rearrangement joins TRBV11-2 to TRBJ2-3, with 9 bases aligning to TRBD2. There are 19 residues in the CDR3. CDR1 and CDR2 (germline): SGHAT, FQNNGV. V was clipped by 5 bases and J by 2 bases; unmatched bases: 17. CDR3 loop: CASSPKGGSGGAYTDTQYF. Written as DNA, the CDR3 is TGTGCCAGCAGCCCAAAAGGAGGTAGCGGGGGCGCTTACACAGATACGCAGTATTTT.

The chain employs TRBV19 and TRBJ2-7; D call uncertain. This CDR3 has 15 residues. The V gene's germline CDR1 is LNHDA and CDR2 SQIVND (reference sequence). The ends were cut back, 3 bases at V and 0 bases at J, with 12 bases in the middle. CDR3 residues: CASSMAYGRSYEQYF. The CDR3, as DNA: TGTGCCAGTAGTATGGCGTACGGGCGCTCCTACGAGCAGTACTTC.

The chain recombines TRBV11-2 with TRBJ2-7; TRBD2 aligns across 9 bases. The germline CDR1 and CDR2 sequences are SGHAT and FQNNGV. This CDR3 comprises 14 residues. The trim removed 4 bases at V and 5 bases at J, leaving 6 bases unmatched. The CDR3 is CASSSSGNRHEQYF. In DNA, the CDR3 is TGTGCCAGCAGCTCTAGCGGGAACCGCCACGAGCAGTACTTC.

The V and J genes are TRBV11-2 and TRBJ1-1; TRBD1 agrees at 7 bases. CDR3 length: 16 amino acids. The V segment lost 5 bases and the J segment 1 base; nucleotides outside the gene matches: 10. The germline CDR1 and CDR2 sequences are SGHAT and FQNNGV. The CDR3 sequence is CASSLGQANKNTEAFF. CDR3 bases: TGTGCCAGCAGCCTAGGACAGGCTAATAAGAACACTGAAGCTTTCTTT.

The chain is built from TRBV5-4 and TRBJ2-2; D perhaps matches TRBD2 (5 bases). V was clipped by 4 bases and J by 4 bases, with 8 bases between them. Germline-derived CDR1 and CDR2 are SGHNT and YYREEE (reference sequence). This CDR3 has 13 residues. The CDR3 sequence: CASSAGGTGELFF. Here the CDR3 DNA reads TGTGCCAGCAGCGCAGGAGGCACCGGGGAGCTGTTTTTT.

The chain uses TRBV5-1 and TRBJ2-1; no clear D gene. Trimming stripped 4 bases from V and 10 bases from J, with 12 bases between. The CDR3 is 12 residues long. Germline CDR1 and CDR2: SGHRS and YFSETQ. CDR3 amino acids: CASSPPGGEQFF. In nucleotides, the CDR3 is TGCGCCAGCAGCCCTCCGGGTGGGGAGCAGTTCTTC.

This clone was observed a few times. The gene calls are TRBV28 and TRBJ1-2; TRBD1 is a possible D gene (5 bases). Germline V gene lookup returns CDR1 MDHEN and CDR2 SYDVKM. Trimming removed 3 bases at V and 5 bases at J, with 16 bases between. The CDR3 extends over 15 amino acids. CDR3 coding DNA: TGTGCCAGCAGTTTTTTGGGAACAGGAGCTTATGGCTACACCTTC. This translates into CASSFLGTGAYGYTF.

The rearrangement joins TRBV11-2 to TRBJ1-1; a weak D match, TRBD1 (6 bases). Trimming pared 6 bases from V and 6 bases from J, leaving 11 bases between. The CDR3 spans 12 residues. Per germline, CDR1 SGHAT and CDR2 FQNNGV. CDR3 DNA sequence: TGTGCCAGCAGAACTGGGGGCCCTGAAGCTTTCTTT. It yields the protein CASRTGGPEAFF.

This clone was counted a single time. V is TRBV11-2 and J is TRBJ2-1; TRBD2 aligns across 8 bases. Germline V gene sequence: CDR1 SGHAT, CDR2 FQNNGV. CDR3 length equals 15 residues. V was pared by 4 bases and J by 4 bases, with 6 bases of the junction left unmatched. In nucleotides, the CDR3 is TGTGCCAGCAGCTGGGAGCGGGGGCTTTACAATGAGCAGTTCTTC. This encodes CASSWERGLYNEQFF.

This chain joins TRBV9 and TRBJ2-1; 11 bases line up with TRBD2. The CDR3 consists of 15 residues. V lost 3 bases, J lost 4 bases, and 3 bases stayed unmatched. CDR1 is SGDLS, CDR2 YYNGEE, per germline. The CDR3 DNA follows: TGTGCCAGCAGCGATAGACTAGCGGGGTACAATGAGCAGTTCTTC. It is translated as CASSDRLAGYNEQFF.

This chain links TRBV27 with TRBJ2-3; D possibly corresponds to TRBD1 (5 bases). The V end lost 0 bases, the J end lost 1 base, and 11 bases lay between the germline ends. This CDR3 is 16 amino acids long. Germline V lookup: CDR1 MNHEY, CDR2 SMNVEV (reference sequence). As DNA, the CDR3 is TGTGCCAGCAGTTTATCCCTAGGGGCACGCACAGATACGCAGTATTTT. Translation: CASSLSLGARTDTQYF.

CDR3 in DNA: TGTGCCAGCAGTTTACCGGCAACTAGCACAGATACGCAGTATTTT. It encodes CASSLPATSTDTQYF. This rearrangement joins TRBV28 to TRBJ2-3; D is unresolved. CDR1 and CDR2 (germline): MDHEN, SYDVKM. V lost 2 bases and J lost 0, with 9 bases in between. The length of the CDR3 is 15 residues.